This TCR beta chain was retrieved from a study of vaccination effects on CD4 cells after COVID-19. Study details: Specimens were obtained from two convalescent patients 16 days and one week prior to vaccination.

Measured with immunoSEQ multiplex PCR; TCRdb has only the in-frame clones, and not every one. The data show tens of thousands of clones, around 70% seen once. CD4+ T cell isolation took place after nine to eleven days of culture. Comment on this clone: The target antigen is unknown.

This clonotype was sampled from a human donor who had a prior SARS-CoV-2 infection. The material sequenced was CD4+ T cells from PBMCs cultured without peptide, taken before COVID-19 vaccination.

Here the CDR3 DNA reads TGTGCCAGCAGCCTAGTGACAGGGGGCCAAGAGACCCAGTACTTC. This sequence encodes CASSLVTGGQETQYF. V is TRBV5-6 and J is TRBJ2-5; 9 nucleotides agree with TRBD1. With V trimmed by 4 bases and J by 1 base, 5 bases remained unmatched. Germline V lookup: CDR1 SGHDT, CDR2 YYEEEE. The CDR3 consists of 15 residues.